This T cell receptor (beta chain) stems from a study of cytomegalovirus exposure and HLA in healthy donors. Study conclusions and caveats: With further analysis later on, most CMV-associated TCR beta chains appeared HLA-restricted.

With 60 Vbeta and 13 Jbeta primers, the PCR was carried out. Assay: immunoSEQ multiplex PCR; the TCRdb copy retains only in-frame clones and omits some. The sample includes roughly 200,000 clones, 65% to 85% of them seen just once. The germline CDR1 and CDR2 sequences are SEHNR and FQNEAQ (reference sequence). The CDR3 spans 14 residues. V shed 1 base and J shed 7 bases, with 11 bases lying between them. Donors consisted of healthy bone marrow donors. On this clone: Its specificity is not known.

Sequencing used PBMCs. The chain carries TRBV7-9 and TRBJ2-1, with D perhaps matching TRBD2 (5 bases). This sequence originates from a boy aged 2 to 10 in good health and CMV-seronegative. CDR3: CASSLGLAMNEQFF. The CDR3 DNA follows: TGTGCCAGCAGCTTAGGGCTAGCCATGAATGAGCAGTTCTTC. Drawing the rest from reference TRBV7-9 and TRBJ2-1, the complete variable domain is DTGVSQNPRHKITKRGQNVTFRCDPISEHNRLYWYRQTLGQGPEFLTYFQNEAQLEKSRLLSDRFSAERPKGSFSTLEIQRTEQGDSAMYLCASSLGLAMNEQFFGPGTRLTVL.